This TCR beta chain was sequenced during a study of Graves' ophthalmopathy and Graves' hyperthyroidism. Study details: Peripheral blood (taken before any treatment) was collected at initial diagnosis.

TCR beta CDR3 amplification used RNA transcripts. An opening RT-PCR round employed HTBI primers and preceded a second-round multiplex PCR. TCRdb re-derived calls from the multiplex PCR reads in MiXCR, one entry per CDR3 protein. The data show about 240,000 distinct CDR3 sequences, with around 45% seen just once and around 47% held by the top ten. The authors used Ficoll-Paque density gradient centrifugation to separate PBMCs. The input was around 10 ml of fresh peripheral blood. This clonotype was seen a few times. With 0 bases removed from V and 0 bases from J, the gap between germline ends came to 8 bases. Looked up from germline, CDR1 is DFQATT and CDR2 is SNEGSKA (reference sequence). The CDR3 extends over 14 amino acids.

The sample was peripheral blood. V gene TRBV20-1 combines with J gene TRBJ1-2; no reliable D call. This clonotype was obtained from an adult man with Graves' ophthalmopathy. CDR3 amino acids: CSARDLASNYGYTF. The DNA of the CDR3 is TGCAGTGCTAGAGATCTGGCATCTAACTATGGCTACACCTTC.